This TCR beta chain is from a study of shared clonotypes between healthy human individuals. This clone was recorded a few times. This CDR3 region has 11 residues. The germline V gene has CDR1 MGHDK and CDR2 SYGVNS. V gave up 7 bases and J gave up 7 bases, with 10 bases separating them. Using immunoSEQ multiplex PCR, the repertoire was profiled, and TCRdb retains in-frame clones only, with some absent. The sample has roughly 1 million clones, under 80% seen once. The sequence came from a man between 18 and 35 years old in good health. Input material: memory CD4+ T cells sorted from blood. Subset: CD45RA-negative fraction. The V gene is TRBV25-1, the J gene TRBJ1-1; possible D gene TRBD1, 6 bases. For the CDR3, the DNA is TGTGCCAGCACCGACAGGAGTGAAGCTTTCTTT. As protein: CASTDRSEAFF.